Included here is one TCR beta chain sequence, with context. Its antigen is as yet unknown. The donors were all Caucasian adults (living in Nashville, Tennessee). The data were obtained in a study of shared clonotypes between healthy human individuals. General study results and limits: With a few donors compared, approximately 5.5% of naive CD4 clonotypes were shared.

TCRdb's copy holds only in-frame clones and misses some; the assay was immunoSEQ multiplex PCR. The sample holds approximately 720,000 clones, about three quarters seen once. The V gene end was trimmed by 6 bases and the J gene end by 4 bases; junction bases not matched to a gene: 8. Germline-derived CDR1 and CDR2 are KGHSH and LQKENI. This CDR3 spans 15 amino acids. The clonotype was recovered from a woman in her thirties in good health. The V call is TRBV18, the J call TRBJ2-1; 8 bases agree with TRBD2. Sequenced material: memory CD4+ T cells sorted from blood. As to subset: CD45RA-negative fraction. CDR3 sequence reads: CASSLTVAGYNEQFF. The CDR3 nucleotides read TGTGCCAGCTCCCTTACCGTAGCGGGGTACAATGAGCAGTTCTTC.